A single sample is the source of the 11 T cell receptor beta chains below, sequenced in a study of metastatic and nonmetastatic thyroid tumors (TCRdb year 2020). Receptors were amplified or captured by PCR. The reads were generated on an Illumina HiSeq 4000. Using fastp at Q25 and MiXCR, TCRdb reprocessed the public reads and kept productive beta chains. Across this sample there are more than 15,000 clones, with 27% seen only once. The leading ten clones occupy 13% of the sample. None of the patients had been given any treatment before thyroid surgery. The sequencing sample was made of adjacent normal tissue. These receptor sequences come from a female donor with papillary thyroid cancer or a benign thyroid nodule (not recorded which). Some clones in this sample may be carry-over from other donors' samples.

This clone showed up just a few times. This chain joins TRBV6-2 or TRBV6-3 and TRBJ2-7; tentatively, D is TRBD2 (5 bases). V lost 6 bases and J lost 3, with 12 bases in between. The CDR3 has 13 amino acids. The germline V gene encodes CDR1 MNHEY and CDR2 SVGEGT. CDR3 bases: TGTGCCAGCAGCCCGGGGTTTCTCTACGAGCAGTACTTC. Translation: CASSPGFLYEQYF.

The gene calls are TRBV28 and TRBJ1-1; TRBD1 is a possible D gene (5 bases). The CDR3 loop spans 12 amino acids. The germline gives CDR1 MDHEN, CDR2 SYDVKM. V lost 4 bases to trimming and J lost 9 bases, with 12 bases between them. For the CDR3, the DNA is TGTGCCAGCAGTTCGCAGGGCCTTCAAGCTTTCTTT. The encoded protein is CASSSQGLQAFF.

This clone has more than one count but fewer than ten. CDR3 amino acids: CASSPSVGGIGEQYF. CDR3 DNA sequence: TGTGCCAGCAGCCCCAGCGTGGGGGGCATAGGCGAGCAGTACTTC. The chain joins TRBV3-1 to TRBJ2-7; D might be TRBD1 or TRBD2, each matching 6 bases. CDR3 length equals 15 residues. Trimming took off 4 bases at V and 6 bases at J, with 19 bases between the two ends. CDR1 and CDR2 (germline): LGHDT, YNNKEL (reference sequence).

This clone was counted between two and nine times. The genes are TRBV6-1 and TRBJ1-5; TRBD1 is a possible D gene (5 bases). Trimming pared 7 bases from V and 2 bases from J, leaving 9 bases between. Germline V gives CDR1 MNHNS, CDR2 SASEGT. There are 13 residues in the CDR3. CDR3 coding DNA: TGTGCCAGCACGCGGGGGGGCAATCAGCCCCAGCATTTT. Amino acid sequence: CASTRGGNQPQHF.

The J gene is TRBJ2-1, the V gene TRBV20-1; D gene unclear. Trimming took off 5 bases at V and 8 bases at J, with 22 bases between the two ends. This CDR3 contains 15 residues. CDR1 and CDR2 from the germline V gene are DFQATT and SNEGSKA (reference sequence). The CDR3 spells CSAYLSGTANDEQFF. The CDR3 DNA follows: TGCAGTGCTTACCTCTCTGGAACAGCGAACGATGAGCAGTTCTTC.

This chain joins TRBV6-1 and TRBJ2-1; D is perhaps TRBD1 (6 bases). CDR1 MNHNS and CDR2 SASEGT come from the germline V gene. This CDR3 contains 14 residues. The V end lost 6 bases, the J end lost 0 bases, and 9 bases lay between the germline ends. CDR3 region: CASSTGSSYNEQFF. The CDR3 DNA follows: TGTGCCAGCAGCACAGGGAGCTCCTACAATGAGCAGTTCTTC.

The chain joins TRBV12-3 or TRBV12-4 to TRBJ2-3, with 7 bases matching TRBD1. V lost 4 bases, J lost 5 bases, and 6 bases stayed unmatched. The CDR3 has 14 residues. CDR3 nucleotides: TGTGCCAGCAGTTCAAAGACAGGGCGAGATACGCAGTATTTT. Protein sequence: CASSSKTGRDTQYF.

V gene TRBV20-1 combines with J gene TRBJ2-1, with 15 positions matching TRBD2. CDR3 length: 17 residues. Germline CDR1 DFQATT, CDR2 SNEGSKA (reference sequence). Unmatched junction bases numbered 11, after V lost 6 bases and J lost 5 bases. CDR3 amino acids: CSAVPGTSGGLNNEQFF. The CDR3 region has the DNA TGCAGTGCGGTACCCGGGACTAGCGGGGGGTTGAACAATGAGCAGTTCTTC.

In its sample, this clone is large (0.1 to 1%). This chain links TRBV12-3 or TRBV12-4 with TRBJ1-1; D may be TRBD1 (5 bases). This CDR3 is 12 amino acids long. V was clipped by 5 bases and J by 9 bases, with 13 bases between them. The CDR3 protein is CASSPGNFQAFF. In nucleotides, the CDR3 is TGTGCCAGCAGTCCAGGGAACTTTCAAGCTTTCTTT.

V gene TRBV27 combines with J gene TRBJ2-7; D is possibly TRBD1 or TRBD2 (5 bases each). The germline V and J ends were trimmed by 7 bases and 7 bases, with 23 bases remaining between them. This CDR3 is 15 amino acids long. Germline CDR1 and CDR2: MNHEY and SMNVEV (reference sequence). The CDR3 DNA sequence: TGTGCCAGCACCGGCCTCGGGGCACGGCCGGGGGAGCAGTACTTC. Amino acids: CASTGLGARPGEQYF.

A few counts support this clone. This chain connects TRBV7-9 to TRBJ2-1; no clear D gene. The CDR3 runs to 12 residues. Germline V gene lookup returns CDR1 SEHNR and CDR2 FQNEAQ (reference sequence). Between the trimmed V and J ends, which lost 7 bases and 6 bases, there was a span of 10 bases. The CDR3 DNA reads as TGTGCCAGCATCACGTTACCCAATGAGCAGTTCTTC. Translation: CASITLPNEQFF.